This T cell receptor (beta chain) was sequenced during a study of TIL therapy for anti-PD-1-resistant metastatic lung cancer. The overall study: Tumors carried a median 1.5 non-synonymous mutations per megabase.

As for time point: pre-treatment sample, taken before nivolumab and TIL therapy. The immunoSEQ assay was v3. Assay: immunoSEQ multiplex PCR; the TCRdb copy retains only in-frame clones and omits some. The data contain about 52,000 clones, roughly 85% of them singletons. The material sequenced was blood, taken at baseline. The receptor's source is a woman aged 25-85 years with non-small cell lung cancer.

CDR3 residues: CASSPVQGAGDEQYF. In nucleotides, the CDR3 is TGTGCCAGCTCACCTGTACAGGGGGCTGGCGACGAGCAGTACTTC. V gene TRBV18 combines with J gene TRBJ2-7; 9 bases map to TRBD1. The CDR3 contains 15 residues. Germline CDR1 reads KGHSH; CDR2 reads LQKENI. V shed 3 bases and J 5 bases; nucleotides not matched to a gene: 8. Combining the CDR3 with reference TRBV18 and TRBJ2-7 gives the whole variable domain NAGVMQNPRHLVRRRGQEARLRCSPMKGHSHVYWYRQLPEEGLKFMVYLQKENIIDESGMPKERFSAEFPKEGPSILRIQQVVRGDSAAYFCASSPVQGAGDEQYFGPGTRLTVT.